This T cell receptor (beta chain) was profiled in a study of blood T cell repertoires in COVID-19. Data came from immunoSEQ multiplex PCR; TCRdb stores just in-frame clones and leaves some out. The data contain 490,000 or so clones, 75% to 90% of them singletons. Looked up from germline, CDR1 is SQVTM and CDR2 is ANQGSEA. V lost 1 base and J 5 bases, leaving 14 bases between the germline ends. The CDR3 length is 14 residues. This clonotype originated in an older woman who had recovered from COVID-19. The V call is TRBV29-1, the J call TRBJ1-1, with D perhaps matching TRBD1 (6 bases). Specimen: PBMCs or T cells enriched from blood (not recorded which). CDR3 residues: CSVEGGGAGTEAFF. CDR3 nucleotides: TGCAGCGTTGAAGGTGGGGGGGCCGGGACTGAAGCTTTCTTT.